This TCR beta chain originates from a study of T cell responses to AZD1222 COVID-19 vaccine. Whole-study findings and limits: Seropositivity was recorded at baseline in only a handful of AZD1222 recipients. Donor demographics were predominantly white British with a female majority; clonal diversity may be underestimated.

Sequenced by immunoSEQ multiplex PCR; TCRdb stores in-frame clones only, minus some. The sample records 140,000 to 150,000 clones, over 85% being singletons. For this clone: Antigen: not known.

CDR1 and CDR2 from the germline V gene are MNHEY and SVGAGI. V lost 10 bases, J lost 3 bases, and 8 bases stayed unmatched. The CDR3 is 14 residues long. The chain combines TRBV6-5 with TRBJ2-7, with 11 bases matching TRBD2. The receptor comes from an adult in good health. The sequences come from peripheral blood, collected on day 0 of AZD1222 vaccination. CDR3 nucleotide sequence: TGTGCCATCCTTCTAGCGGGAGGCTTCTACGAGCAGTACTTC. Translated, it gives CAILLAGGFYEQYF.